This T cell receptor (beta chain) was recorded in a study of Graves' ophthalmopathy and Graves' hyperthyroidism. From RNA, the CDR3 regions of TCR beta chains were amplified and sequenced. In the first round, RT-PCR was carried out with HTBI primers, and a multiplex PCR formed the second round. In TCRdb, the multiplex PCR reads were re-called with MiXCR into one record per CDR3 protein. This table has 200,000 to 250,000 distinct CDR3 sequences, around 45% appearing once. This CDR3 comprises 13 residues. V was clipped by 7 bases and J by 2 bases, with 9 bases between them. Germline loops: CDR1 MNHEY, CDR2 SVGAGI. This clonotype has at least ten counts. Ophthalmopathy was moderately-to-severely active, CAS at least 3, NOSPECS at least 4, lasting under 3 months. Clinicians diagnosed using symptoms, serum thyroxine, TRAb, thyroid ultrasound and orbital computed tomography.

The chain employs TRBV6-5 and TRBJ1-5; D gene ambiguous. The clonotype originates from an adult man with Graves' ophthalmopathy. The sequenced sample consisted of peripheral blood. In nucleotides, the CDR3 is TGTGCCAGCACCGATTGGGGCAATCAGCCCCAGCATTTT. Amino acids: CASTDWGNQPQHF.